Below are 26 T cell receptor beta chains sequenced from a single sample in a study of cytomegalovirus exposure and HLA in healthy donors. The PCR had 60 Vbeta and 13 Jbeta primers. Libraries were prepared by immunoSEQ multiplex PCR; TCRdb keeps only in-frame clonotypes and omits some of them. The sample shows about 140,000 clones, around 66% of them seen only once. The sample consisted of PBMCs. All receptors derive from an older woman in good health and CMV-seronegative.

The CDR3 DNA is TGTGCCACCAGCAGAGCAAGACAGGCCAACTATGGCTACACCTTC. Its protein product is CATSRARQANYGYTF. This chain connects TRBV15 to TRBJ1-2; a weak D match, TRBD1 (6 bases). Trimming left V 1 base short and J 2 bases short, with 11 bases between. Germline CDR1 LNHNV, CDR2 YYDKDF (reference sequence). The CDR3 contains 15 residues.

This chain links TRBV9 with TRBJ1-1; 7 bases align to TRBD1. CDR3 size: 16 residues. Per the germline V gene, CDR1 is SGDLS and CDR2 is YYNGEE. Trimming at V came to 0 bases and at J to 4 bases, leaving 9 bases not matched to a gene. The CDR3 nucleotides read TGTGCCAGCAGCGTAGGGCCAGGGGGATTGGGCACTGAAGCTTTCTTT. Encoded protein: CASSVGPGGLGTEAFF. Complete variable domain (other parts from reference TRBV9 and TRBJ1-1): DSGVTQTPKHLITATGQRVTLRCSPRSGDLSVYWYQQSLDQGLQFLIQYYNGEERAKGNILERFSAQQFPDLHSELNLSSLELGDSALYFCASSVGPGGLGTEAFFGQGTRLTVV.

Here the CDR3 reads CASSSGQGGPHEQYF. The CDR3 coding sequence is TGTGCCAGCAGTTCGGGACAGGGTGGCCCCCACGAGCAGTACTTC. The chain combines TRBV28 with TRBJ2-7, with TRBD1 identical over 9 bases. With V trimmed by 4 bases and J by 5 bases, 9 bases remained unmatched. Germline assignment: CDR1 MDHEN and CDR2 SYDVKM. The CDR3 sequence is 15 residues long.

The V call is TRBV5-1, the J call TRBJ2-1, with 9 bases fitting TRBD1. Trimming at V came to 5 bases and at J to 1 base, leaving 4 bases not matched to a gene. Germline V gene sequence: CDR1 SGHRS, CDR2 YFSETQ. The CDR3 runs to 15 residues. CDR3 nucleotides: TGCGCCAGCAGAGAGACAGGGGGGTCCTACAATGAGCAGTTCTTC. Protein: CASRETGGSYNEQFF. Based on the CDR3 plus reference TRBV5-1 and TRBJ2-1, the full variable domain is KAGVTQTPRYLIKTRGQQVTLSCSPISGHRSVSWYQQTPGQGLQFLFEYFSETQRNKGNFPGRFSGRQFSNSRSEMNVSTLELGDSALYLCASRETGGSYNEQFFGPGTRLTVL.

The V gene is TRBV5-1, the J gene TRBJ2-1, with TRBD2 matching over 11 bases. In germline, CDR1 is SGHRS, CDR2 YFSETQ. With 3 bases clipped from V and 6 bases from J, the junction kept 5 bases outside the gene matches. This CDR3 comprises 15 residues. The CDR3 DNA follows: TGCGCCAGCAGCTCCGGGACTAGCGGCCTCAATGAGCAGTTCTTC. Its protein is CASSSGTSGLNEQFF.

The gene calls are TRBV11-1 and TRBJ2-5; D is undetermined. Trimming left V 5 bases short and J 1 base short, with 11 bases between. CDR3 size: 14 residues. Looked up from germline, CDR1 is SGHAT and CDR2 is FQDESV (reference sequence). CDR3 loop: CASSPRLLQETQYF. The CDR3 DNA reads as TGTGCCAGCAGCCCCAGACTCCTCCAAGAGACCCAGTACTTC.

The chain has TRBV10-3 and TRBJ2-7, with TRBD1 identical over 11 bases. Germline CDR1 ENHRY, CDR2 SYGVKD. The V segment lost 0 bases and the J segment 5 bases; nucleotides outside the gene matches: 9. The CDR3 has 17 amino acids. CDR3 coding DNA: TGTGCCATCAGTGAGTCACGGGGGGACAGGGGGAGGAACGAGCAGTACTTC. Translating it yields CAISESRGDRGRNEQYF.

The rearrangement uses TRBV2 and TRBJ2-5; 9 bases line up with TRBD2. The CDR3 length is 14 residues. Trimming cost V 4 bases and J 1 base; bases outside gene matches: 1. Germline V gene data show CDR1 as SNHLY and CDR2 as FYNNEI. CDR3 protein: CASSGAGGQETQYF. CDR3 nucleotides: TGTGCCAGCAGTGGAGCGGGGGGCCAAGAGACCCAGTACTTC.

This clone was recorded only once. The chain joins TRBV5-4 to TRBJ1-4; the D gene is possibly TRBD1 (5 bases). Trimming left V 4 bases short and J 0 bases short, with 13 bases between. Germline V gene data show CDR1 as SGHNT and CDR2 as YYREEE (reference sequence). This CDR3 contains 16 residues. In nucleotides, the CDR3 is TGTGCCAGCAGCCCCGCCGGGGGTGCAACTAATGAAAAACTGTTTTTT. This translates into CASSPAGGATNEKLFF.

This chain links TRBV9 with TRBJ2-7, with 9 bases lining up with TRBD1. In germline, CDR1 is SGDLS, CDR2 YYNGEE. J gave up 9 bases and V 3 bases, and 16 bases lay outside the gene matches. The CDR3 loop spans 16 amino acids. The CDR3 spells CASSAESQGALSRQYF. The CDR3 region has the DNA TGTGCCAGCAGCGCGGAATCACAGGGGGCGCTATCACGGCAGTACTTC. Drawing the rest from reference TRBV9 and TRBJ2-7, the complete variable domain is DSGVTQTPKHLITATGQRVTLRCSPRSGDLSVYWYQQSLDQGLQFLIQYYNGEERAKGNILERFSAQQFPDLHSELNLSSLELGDSALYFCASSAESQGALSRQYFGPGTRLTVT.

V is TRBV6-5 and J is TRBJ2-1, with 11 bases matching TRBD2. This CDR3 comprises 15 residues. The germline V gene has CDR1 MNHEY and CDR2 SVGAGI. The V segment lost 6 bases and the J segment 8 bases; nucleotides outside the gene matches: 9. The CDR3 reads CASRELAGASDEQFF. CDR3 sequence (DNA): TGTGCCAGCAGAGAACTAGCGGGAGCATCCGATGAGCAGTTCTTC.

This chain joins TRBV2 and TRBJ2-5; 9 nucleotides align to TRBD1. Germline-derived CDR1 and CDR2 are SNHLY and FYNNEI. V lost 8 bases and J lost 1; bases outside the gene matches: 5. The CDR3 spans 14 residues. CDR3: CASDTGQGQETQYF. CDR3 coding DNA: TGTGCCAGCGACACGGGACAGGGCCAAGAGACCCAGTACTTC.

CDR3 DNA: TGTGCCAGCAGCTCCGGACTAGCGGGAGGTCCACAAGTGGAGACCCAGTACTTC. It translates to CASSSGLAGGPQVETQYF. The V gene is TRBV7-8, the J gene TRBJ2-5, with 14 nucleotides matching TRBD2. The V segment lost 4 bases and the J segment 5 bases; nucleotides outside the gene matches: 12. Germline V gene data show CDR1 as SGHVS and CDR2 as FQNEAQ. The CDR3 contains 18 residues.

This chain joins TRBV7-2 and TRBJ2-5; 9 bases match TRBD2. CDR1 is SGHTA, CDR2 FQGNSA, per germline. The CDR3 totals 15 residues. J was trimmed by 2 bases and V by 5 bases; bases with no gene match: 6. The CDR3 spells CASSLWTSAQETQYF. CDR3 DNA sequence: TGTGCCAGCAGCCTCTGGACTAGCGCGCAAGAGACCCAGTACTTC.

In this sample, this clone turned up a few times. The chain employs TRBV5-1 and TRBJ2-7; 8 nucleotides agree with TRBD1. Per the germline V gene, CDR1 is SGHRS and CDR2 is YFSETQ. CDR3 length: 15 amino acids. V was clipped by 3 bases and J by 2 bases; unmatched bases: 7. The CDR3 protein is CASSSQGAQTYEQYF. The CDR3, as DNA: TGCGCCAGCAGCTCCCAGGGGGCGCAGACCTACGAGCAGTACTTC.

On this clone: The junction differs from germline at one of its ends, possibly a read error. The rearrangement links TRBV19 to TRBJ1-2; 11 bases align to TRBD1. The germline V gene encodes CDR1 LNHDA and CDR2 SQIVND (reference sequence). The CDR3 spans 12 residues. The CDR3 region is CASSIFRTGGPF. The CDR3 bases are TGTGCCAGTAGTATTTTTAGGACAGGGGGCCCCTTC. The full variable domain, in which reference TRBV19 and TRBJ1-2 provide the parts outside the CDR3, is DGGITQSPKYLFRKEGQNVTLSCEQNLNHDAMYWYRQDPGQGLRLIYYSQIVNDFQKGDIAEGYSVSREKKESFPLTVTSAQKNPTAFYLCASSIFRTGGPFGSGTRLTVV.

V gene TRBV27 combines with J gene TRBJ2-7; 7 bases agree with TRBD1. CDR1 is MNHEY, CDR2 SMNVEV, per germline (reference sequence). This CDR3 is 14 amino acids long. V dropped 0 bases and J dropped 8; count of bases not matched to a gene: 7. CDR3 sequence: CASSLSGRGFQQYF. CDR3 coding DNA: TGTGCCAGCAGTTTATCGGGCAGGGGGTTTCAGCAGTACTTC.

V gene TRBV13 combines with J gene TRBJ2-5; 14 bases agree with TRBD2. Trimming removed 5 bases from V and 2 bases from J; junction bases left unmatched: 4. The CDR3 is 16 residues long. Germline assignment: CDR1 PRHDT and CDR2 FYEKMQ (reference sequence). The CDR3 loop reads CASSPGTSGRQETQYF. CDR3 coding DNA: TGTGCCAGCAGCCCCGGGACTAGCGGGAGACAAGAGACCCAGTACTTC.

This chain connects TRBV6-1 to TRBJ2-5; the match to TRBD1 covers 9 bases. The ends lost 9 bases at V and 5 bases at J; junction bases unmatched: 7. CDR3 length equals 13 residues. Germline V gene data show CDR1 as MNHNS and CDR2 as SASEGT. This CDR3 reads CASATGGRETQYF. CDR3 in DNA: TGTGCCAGTGCAACAGGGGGCCGTGAGACCCAGTACTTC.

Here the CDR3 DNA reads TGTGCCAGCAGACAAGCCGGGACAGTTAATTCACCCCTCCACTTT. Translation: CASRQAGTVNSPLHF. The rearrangement uses TRBV7-8 and TRBJ1-6; 7 bases line up with TRBD1. CDR1 is SGHVS, CDR2 FQNEAQ, per germline. V shed 6 bases and J 6 bases; nucleotides not matched to a gene: 8. The CDR3 has 15 amino acids.

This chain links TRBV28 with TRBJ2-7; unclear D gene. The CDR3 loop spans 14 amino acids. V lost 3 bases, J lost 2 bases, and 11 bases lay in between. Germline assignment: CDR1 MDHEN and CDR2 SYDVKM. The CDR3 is CASSLVQVAYEQYF. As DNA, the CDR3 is TGTGCCAGCAGTTTGGTGCAGGTTGCCTACGAGCAGTACTTC.

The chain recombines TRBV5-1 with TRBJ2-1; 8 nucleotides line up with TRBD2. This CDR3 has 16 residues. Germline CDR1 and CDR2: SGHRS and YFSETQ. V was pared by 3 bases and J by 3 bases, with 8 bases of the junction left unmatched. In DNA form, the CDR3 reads TGCGCCAGCAGCTGGCAGGCGGGGGGCCGCTACAATGAGCAGTTCTTC. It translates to CASSWQAGGRYNEQFF.

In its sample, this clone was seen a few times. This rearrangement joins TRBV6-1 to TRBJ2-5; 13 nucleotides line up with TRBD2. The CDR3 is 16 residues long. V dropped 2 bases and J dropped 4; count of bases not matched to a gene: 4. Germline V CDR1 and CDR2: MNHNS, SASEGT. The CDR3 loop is CASSEITSGGGETQYF. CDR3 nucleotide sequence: TGTGCCAGCAGTGAAATTACTAGCGGGGGGGGAGAGACCCAGTACTTC.

The CDR3 sequence: CASSPLGQGAHNEQFF. In DNA form, the CDR3 reads TGTGCCAGTAGTCCTTTGGGACAGGGAGCCCACAATGAGCAGTTCTTC. This chain joins TRBV19 and TRBJ2-1, with 9 bases identical to TRBD1. This CDR3 has 16 amino acids. The trim removed 5 bases at V and 5 bases at J, leaving 10 bases unmatched. The germline V gene has CDR1 LNHDA and CDR2 SQIVND (reference sequence).

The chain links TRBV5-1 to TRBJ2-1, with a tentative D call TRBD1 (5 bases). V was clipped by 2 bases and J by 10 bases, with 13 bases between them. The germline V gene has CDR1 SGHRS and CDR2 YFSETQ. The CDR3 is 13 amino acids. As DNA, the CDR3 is TGCGCCAGCAGCTTTGGACAAATCTCCGAGCAGTTCTTC. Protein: CASSFGQISEQFF.

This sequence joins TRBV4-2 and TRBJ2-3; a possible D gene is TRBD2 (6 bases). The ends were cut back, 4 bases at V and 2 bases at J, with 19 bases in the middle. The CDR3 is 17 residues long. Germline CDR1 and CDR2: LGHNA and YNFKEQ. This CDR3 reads CASSLLVGGKNTDTQYF. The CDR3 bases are TGTGCCAGCAGCCTCCTGGTGGGAGGTAAAAACACAGATACGCAGTATTTT.